This T cell receptor (beta chain) was identified during a study of blood T cell repertoires in COVID-19. Study overall: Sites in the United States, Italy and Spain provided acute and convalescent COVID-19 samples.

Germline V gene data show CDR1 as MNHEY and CDR2 as SVGAGI. The CDR3 spans 12 residues. V gave up 11 bases and J gave up 1 base; unmatched junction bases: 2. Libraries were prepared by immunoSEQ multiplex PCR; TCRdb keeps only in-frame clonotypes and omits some of them. The data contain 390,000 or so clones, around 90% of them singletons. The source is a man in his late teens or twenties with active or convalescent COVID-19. The chain uses TRBV6-5 and TRBJ1-1, with 9 bases identical to TRBD1. The sequenced sample was peripheral blood. DNA of the CDR3: TGTGCCGGGGGACAGGGGAACACTGAAGCTTTCTTT. Translation: CAGGQGNTEAFF.